Below are 5 T cell receptor beta chains sequenced from a single sample in a study of blood T cell repertoires in COVID-19. Sequenced by immunoSEQ multiplex PCR; TCRdb stores in-frame clones only, minus some. Among approximately 200,000 clones, 65% to 90% were seen once, and the ten largest hold about 12%. Sequencing input: PBMCs or T cells enriched from blood (not recorded which). These receptors came from a man aged 40-49 years who had recovered from COVID-19.

This clone was observed at least ten times. The rearrangement uses TRBV7-9 and TRBJ2-7; 9 bases are a match to TRBD1. The CDR3 is made up of 12 amino acids. The V segment lost 5 bases and the J segment 5 bases; nucleotides outside the gene matches: 1. Germline assignment: CDR1 SEHNR and CDR2 FQNEAQ (reference sequence). CDR3 in amino acids: CASSRTGDEQYF. The DNA of the CDR3 is TGTGCCAGCAGCAGGACAGGGGACGAGCAGTACTTC. Supplemented by reference TRBV7-9 and TRBJ2-7, the full variable domain reads DTGVSQNPRHKITKRGQNVTFRCDPISEHNRLYWYRQTLGQGPEFLTYFQNEAQLEKSRLLSDRFSAERPKGSFSTLEIQRTEQGDSAMYLCASSRTGDEQYFGPGTRLTVT.

This clone was recorded once. The J gene is TRBJ2-3, the V gene TRBV28; 9 bases fit TRBD1. V lost 6 bases, J lost 4 bases, and 11 bases stayed unmatched. The CDR3 is 16 residues long. Per the germline V gene, CDR1 is MDHEN and CDR2 is SYDVKM. The CDR3 sequence is CASSPTGQGIADTQYF. The CDR3 nucleotides read TGTGCCAGCAGCCCTACGGGACAGGGCATCGCAGATACGCAGTATTTT. The whole variable domain, remainder taken from reference TRBV28 and TRBJ2-3, is DVKVTQSSRYLVKRTGEKVFLECVQDMDHENMFWYRQDPGLGLRLIYFSYDVKMKEKGDIPEGYSVSREKKERFSLILESASTNQTSMYLCASSPTGQGIADTQYFGPGTRLTVL.

J is TRBJ2-1 and V is TRBV3-1 (or the pseudogene TRBV3-2); 13 bases are a match to TRBD2. Germline lookup yields CDR1 LGHDT and CDR2 YNNKEL (reference sequence). With V trimmed by 4 bases and J by 3 bases, 15 bases remained unmatched. The CDR3 length is 20 residues. CDR3 sequence (DNA): TGTGCCAGCAGCCCCCTAGGACTAGCGGGAGTGCAGGGTGTCTACAATGAGCAGTTCTTC. Its protein is CASSPLGLAGVQGVYNEQFF.

This clone was observed a handful of times. The rearrangement uses TRBV5-1 and TRBJ1-5; 7 bases line up with TRBD1. CDR1 SGHRS and CDR2 YFSETQ come from the germline V gene. J was trimmed by 7 bases and V by 2 bases; bases with no gene match: 3. The CDR3 is made up of 13 amino acids. The CDR3 reads CASSFDRDQPQHF. In DNA form, the CDR3 reads TGCGCCAGCAGCTTCGACAGGGACCAGCCCCAGCATTTT.

This chain uses TRBV10-3 with TRBJ2-1; 9 bases are shared with TRBD2. The V and J ends lost 2 bases and 9 bases, in that order; junction bases with no gene match: 5. CDR1 is ENHRY, CDR2 SYGVKD, per germline. CDR3 length: 14 residues. Written as DNA, the CDR3 is TGTGCCATCAGTGAGGTAGCGGGAGTGTTTGAGCAGTTCTTC. It codes for CAISEVAGVFEQFF.